This TCR beta chain was identified in a study of blood T cell repertoires in COVID-19. In the study overall: Researchers got acute and convalescent COVID-19 samples from the United States, Italy and Spain. The cDNA or gDNA used as material had been derived from T cells, B-cell-depleted T cells, or PBMCs.

This clone came up once. Trimming stripped 6 bases from V and 5 bases from J, with 19 bases between. The CDR3 loop spans 15 amino acids. Germline CDR1 and CDR2: MNHEY and SVGAGI. In the study's own analysis: It was from reference gene primer amplification that nucleated cell counts were estimated. Assay used: immunoSEQ multiplex PCR; TCRdb lists only in-frame clones, some missing. From that table come the V and J calls and clone size; the DNA was used to work out D and trimming. The sample records 15,000 to 20,000 clones, approximately 95% being singletons. Sequencing was done on a sample of peripheral blood. J is TRBJ1-2 and V is TRBV6-5, with TRBD1 as a possible D gene (6 bases). This clonotype originated in a woman aged 50 to 65 with active COVID-19. CDR3 in amino acids: CASSSIPGVGYGYTF. The CDR3 nucleotides are TGTGCCAGCAGCTCGATCCCAGGGGTAGGATATGGCTACACCTTC.